The next 16 T cell receptor beta chains were all read from a single sample in a study of blood T cell repertoires in COVID-19. Sequencing was performed with immunoSEQ multiplex PCR; in TCRdb, only in-frame clones are kept and a portion is missing. Counted here are 95,000 to 150,000 clones, around 87% occurring once; the ten biggest clones make up about 29%. Sequenced: peripheral blood. Source of these receptors: a man in his 70s with active or convalescent COVID-19.

This rearrangement joins TRBV6-6 to TRBJ1-2; 7 bases are a match to TRBD1. The CDR3 totals 13 residues. The V gene end was trimmed by 5 bases and the J gene end by 4 bases; junction bases not matched to a gene: 4. Germline CDR1 and CDR2: MNHNY and SVGAGI (reference sequence). The CDR3 loop is CASSPDRAYGYTF. CDR3 DNA sequence: TGTGCCAGCAGTCCAGACAGGGCCTATGGCTACACCTTC.

The genes are TRBV18 and TRBJ2-7; D is possibly TRBD1 (5 bases). CDR3 length: 13 amino acids. V was trimmed by 2 bases and J by 1 base, leaving 6 bases between them. CDR1 KGHSH and CDR2 LQKENI come from the germline V gene. This CDR3 reads CASSPDSSYEQYF. CDR3 nucleotide sequence: TGTGCCAGCTCACCAGACAGTTCCTACGAGCAGTACTTC.

The rearrangement joins TRBV7-9 to TRBJ2-1, with D maybe TRBD2 (5 bases). Germline V gives CDR1 SEHNR, CDR2 FQNEAQ (reference sequence). Trimming took off 2 bases at V and 5 bases at J, with 10 bases between the two ends. This CDR3 has 14 amino acids. The CDR3 DNA follows: TGTGCCAGCAGCTTAAAGGGAGAACACAATGAGCAGTTCTTC. Its translation is CASSLKGEHNEQFF.

The chain carries TRBV18 and TRBJ1-1; D is perhaps TRBD1 (5 bases). The ends were cut back, 2 bases at V and 4 bases at J, with 14 bases in the middle. In germline, CDR1 is KGHSH, CDR2 LQKENI. The length of the CDR3 is 15 residues. The CDR3 DNA reads as TGTGCCAGCTCACCAAACCGCGACAGTTTCACTGAAGCTTTCTTT. Protein product: CASSPNRDSFTEAFF. Full variable domain (missing parts from reference TRBV18 and TRBJ1-1): NAGVMQNPRHLVRRRGQEARLRCSPMKGHSHVYWYRQLPEEGLKFMVYLQKENIIDESGMPKERFSAEFPKEGPSILRIQQVVRGDSAAYFCASSPNRDSFTEAFFGQGTRLTVV.

V is TRBV21-1 and J is TRBJ1-6. TRBV21-1 is labeled a pseudogene. The CDR3 contains 17 residues. As DNA, the CDR3 is TGTGCCAGCAGCCCTCCGAGCGGAAACTCCTATAATTCACCCCTCCACTTT. It specifies CASSPPSGNSYNSPLHF.

The chain has TRBV15 and TRBJ1-2; 8 positions match TRBD1. The CDR3 consists of 16 residues. The germline CDR1 and CDR2 sequences are LNHNV and YYDKDF (reference sequence). Germline trimming cut 3 bases from V and 0 bases from J; bases unmatched to any gene: 6. The CDR3 DNA reads as TGTGCCACCAGCAGCATTGGGACAGGAGCTAACTATGGCTACACCTTC. It codes for CATSSIGTGANYGYTF.

The genes are TRBV19 and TRBJ1-5; 10 bases map to TRBD1. Trimming removed 5 bases from V and 4 bases from J; junction bases left unmatched: 8. The CDR3 is 16 amino acids. Germline CDR1 LNHDA, CDR2 SQIVND (reference sequence). The CDR3 DNA reads as TGTGCCAGTAGTCCTAGGGGACAGGGGACAAATCAGCCCCAGCATTTT. This gives the protein CASSPRGQGTNQPQHF. The full variable domain, its missing parts supplied by reference TRBV19 and TRBJ1-5, is DGGITQSPKYLFRKEGQNVTLSCEQNLNHDAMYWYRQDPGQGLRLIYYSQIVNDFQKGDIAEGYSVSREKKESFPLTVTSAQKNPTAFYLCASSPRGQGTNQPQHFGDGTRLSIL.

The rearrangement links TRBV6-5 to TRBJ2-1, with 7 bases that match TRBD2. Germline CDR1 MNHEY, CDR2 SVGAGI. The V segment lost 10 bases and the J segment 0 bases; nucleotides outside the gene matches: 6. The CDR3 length is 14 residues. The DNA of the CDR3 is TGTGCCACCACTAGCGTCAGCTCCTACAATGAGCAGTTCTTC. Residues: CATTSVSSYNEQFF.

This sequence joins TRBV18 and TRBJ1-1; 8 bases match TRBD1. The CDR3 is 16 amino acids. Trimming cost V 1 base and J 0 bases; bases outside gene matches: 4. CDR1 is KGHSH, CDR2 LQKENI, per germline. The CDR3 coding sequence is TGTGCCAGCTCACCACGGACAGGGACTATGAACACTGAAGCTTTCTTT. It translates to CASSPRTGTMNTEAFF.

This chain joins TRBV9 and TRBJ2-5, with 13 bases matching TRBD2. Germline V gives CDR1 SGDLS, CDR2 YYNGEE. V dropped 1 base and J dropped 5; count of bases not matched to a gene: 11. The CDR3 totals 18 residues. The CDR3 region is CASSVLGGLAGRGETQYF. In DNA form, the CDR3 reads TGTGCCAGCAGCGTATTGGGGGGACTAGCGGGACGAGGGGAGACCCAGTACTTC. Using reference TRBV9 and TRBJ2-5 for the parts outside the CDR3, the full variable domain is DSGVTQTPKHLITATGQRVTLRCSPRSGDLSVYWYQQSLDQGLQFLIQYYNGEERAKGNILERFSAQQFPDLHSELNLSSLELGDSALYFCASSVLGGLAGRGETQYFGPGTRLLVL.

This clone was detected once. This chain's CDR3 is CASSIRRQGKSNQPQHF. CDR3 sequence (DNA): TGTGCCAGTAGTATACGCCGACAGGGCAAGAGCAATCAGCCCCAGCATTTT. V is TRBV19 and J is TRBJ1-5; 7 positions agree with TRBD1. Unmatched junction bases numbered 8, after V lost 2 bases and J lost 1 base. Germline V CDR1 and CDR2: LNHDA, SQIVND (reference sequence). CDR3 size: 17 residues.

The J gene is TRBJ2-7, the V gene TRBV28, with a possible D match to TRBD2 (6 bases). Germline-derived CDR1 and CDR2 are MDHEN and SYDVKM. This CDR3 is built from 13 residues. Trimming cost V 6 bases and J 0 bases, with 9 bases left between them. The CDR3 loop reads CASRIGGSYEQYF. CDR3 in DNA: TGTGCCAGCAGGATCGGGGGCTCCTACGAGCAGTACTTC.

V usage is TRBV3-1 (or the pseudogene TRBV3-2) and J usage is TRBJ2-7; 7 positions match TRBD1. CDR3 length equals 15 residues. The V gene's germline CDR1 is LGHDT and CDR2 YNNKEL (reference sequence). The V gene end was trimmed by 1 base and the J gene end by 4 bases; junction bases not matched to a gene: 7. CDR3 sequence reads: CASSQVPDRLYEQYF. CDR3 nucleotides: TGTGCCAGCAGCCAAGTCCCGGACAGGCTTTACGAGCAGTACTTC.

The V gene is TRBV28, the J gene TRBJ2-7; 10 positions agree with TRBD1. The CDR3 is 15 amino acids. J lost 5 bases, V lost 5 bases, and 9 bases had no gene match. Germline V gene lookup returns CDR1 MDHEN and CDR2 SYDVKM. Here the CDR3 DNA reads TGTGCCAGCAGTGTCCCGGGACAGGGGTTGGACGAGCAGTACTTC. This gives the protein CASSVPGQGLDEQYF.

This rearrangement joins TRBV3-1 (or the pseudogene TRBV3-2) to TRBJ2-7; possibly TRBD2 for D (6 bases). CDR3 length: 15 residues. The ends were cut back, 1 base at V and 2 bases at J, with 12 bases in the middle. From germline, CDR1 is LGHDT and CDR2 YNNKEL (reference sequence). CDR3 loop: CASSQGTKGPYEQYF. Written as DNA, the CDR3 is TGTGCCAGCAGCCAAGGGACTAAGGGGCCCTACGAGCAGTACTTC.

The chain uses TRBV27 and TRBJ1-2, with 7 bases identical to TRBD1. V was clipped by 5 bases and J by 4 bases; unmatched bases: 7. The CDR3 totals 14 residues. Germline lookup yields CDR1 MNHEY and CDR2 SMNVEV (reference sequence). The chain's CDR3 is CASSPGTAAYGYTF. DNA for the CDR3: TGTGCCAGCAGTCCCGGGACAGCAGCCTATGGCTACACCTTC.